This T cell receptor (beta chain) is drawn from a study of T cell responses to AZD1222 COVID-19 vaccine. Regarding this clone: Its antigen is undetermined.

V gave up 8 bases and J gave up 8 bases, with 19 bases separating them. The CDR3 is 14 amino acids. Germline CDR1 is MNHEY and CDR2 is SVGAGI. Study results and caveats: Samples come after the peak T cell response, not at day 14. Of the AZD1222 recipients, only 5 or 6 were seropositive at baseline. Spike-specific TCRs gained breadth and depth after people received two AZD1222 doses.

Sequencing used immunoSEQ multiplex PCR; TCRdb keeps in-frame clones, though not all of them. The sample gives roughly 70,000 clones, more than 75% of which show up once; around 4.4% is in the top ten. This TCR was recovered from an adult who received the MenACWY meningococcal vaccine as a control. The genes are TRBV6-5 and TRBJ2-1; tentative D call: TRBD2 (5 bases). Sequencing was performed on peripheral blood, taken 28 days after the second dose of the MenACWY control vaccine. The CDR3, as DNA: TGTGCCAGCGCGAGGAGGAGCCCCGTGGATGAGCAGTTCTTC. It codes for CASARRSPVDEQFF.